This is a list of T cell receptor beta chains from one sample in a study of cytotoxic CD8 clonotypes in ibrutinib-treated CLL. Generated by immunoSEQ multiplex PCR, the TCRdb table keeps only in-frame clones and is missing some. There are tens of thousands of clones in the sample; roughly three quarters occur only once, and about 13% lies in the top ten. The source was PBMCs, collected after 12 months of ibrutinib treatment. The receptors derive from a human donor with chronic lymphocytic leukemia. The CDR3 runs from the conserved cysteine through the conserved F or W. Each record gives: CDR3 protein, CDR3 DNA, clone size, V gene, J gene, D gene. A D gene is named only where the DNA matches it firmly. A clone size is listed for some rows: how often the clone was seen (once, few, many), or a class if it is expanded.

cdr3_aa: CASRLGGGPTDTQYF
cdr3_nt: TGTGCCAGCAGACTAGGTGGGGGGCCCACAGATACGCAGTATTTT
clone_size: .
v_call: TRBV6-1
j_call: TRBJ2-3
d_call: .

cdr3_aa: CASSLEENTEAFF
cdr3_nt: TGTGCCAGCAGCTTAGAAGAAAACACTGAAGCTTTCTTT
clone_size: .
v_call: TRBV7-6
j_call: TRBJ1-1
d_call: .

cdr3_aa: CASSRSGTLLSNQPQHF
cdr3_nt: TGTGCCAGCAGCCGGAGCGGGACCCTGCTTAGCAATCAGCCCCAGCATTTT
clone_size: .
v_call: TRBV7-2
j_call: TRBJ1-5
d_call: .

cdr3_aa: CASSQDQGAPNVLTF
cdr3_nt: TGCGCCAGCAGCCAAGATCAAGGGGCCCCCAACGTCCTGACTTTC
clone_size: .
v_call: TRBV4-1
j_call: TRBJ2-6
d_call: .

cdr3_aa: CASGLAGPGELFF
cdr3_nt: TGCGCCAGCGGACTAGCGGGACCCGGGGAGCTGTTTTTT
clone_size: once
v_call: TRBV4-1
j_call: TRBJ2-2
d_call: TRBD2

cdr3_aa: CASSPIGGADTEAFF
cdr3_nt: TGTGCCAGCTCACCGATCGGAGGGGCGGACACTGAAGCTTTCTTT
clone_size: once
v_call: TRBV18
j_call: TRBJ1-1
d_call: .

cdr3_aa: CASSWAGANTGELFF
cdr3_nt: TGTGCCAGTAGTTGGGCGGGGGCGAACACCGGGGAGCTGTTTTTT
clone_size: .
v_call: TRBV19
j_call: TRBJ2-2
d_call: TRBD2

cdr3_aa: CASSPSIRGGETQYF
cdr3_nt: TGTGCCAGCAGTCCGAGCATCAGGGGGGGAGAGACCCAGTACTTC
clone_size: .
v_call: TRBV11-2
j_call: TRBJ2-5
d_call: .

cdr3_aa: CASSPTWQGAYEQYF
cdr3_nt: TGTGCCAGCAGTCCAACCTGGCAGGGCGCCTACGAGCAGTACTTC
clone_size: .
v_call: TRBV6-5
j_call: TRBJ2-7
d_call: .

cdr3_aa: CASSPAHPSYEQYF
cdr3_nt: TGTGCCAGCTCACCGGCGCACCCCTCCTACGAGCAGTACTTC
clone_size: .
v_call: TRBV18
j_call: TRBJ2-7
d_call: .

cdr3_aa: CASSPDEQETQYF
cdr3_nt: TGTGCCAGCTCACCAGACGAACAAGAGACCCAGTACTTC
clone_size: few
v_call: TRBV18
j_call: TRBJ2-5
d_call: .

cdr3_aa: CASSDWTGTNYGYTF
cdr3_nt: TGTGCCAGCAGTGATTGGACAGGAACTAACTATGGCTACACCTTC
clone_size: once
v_call: TRBV2
j_call: TRBJ1-2
d_call: TRBD1

cdr3_aa: CASSYPGESVYGYTF
cdr3_nt: TGTGCCAGCAGTTACCCAGGGGAATCGGTATATGGCTACACCTTC
clone_size: .
v_call: TRBV6-6
j_call: TRBJ1-2
d_call: .

cdr3_aa: CASSFSWEAAFF
cdr3_nt: TGTGCCAGCAGTTTTAGCTGGGAAGCAGCTTTCTTT
clone_size: .
v_call: TRBV11-2
j_call: TRBJ1-1
d_call: .

cdr3_aa: CASNVGGRGQETQYF
cdr3_nt: TGTGCCAGCAACGTCGGGGGCAGGGGGCAAGAGACCCAGTACTTC
clone_size: few
v_call: TRBV2
j_call: TRBJ2-5
d_call: .

cdr3_aa: CASSLAGTSYFNEQFF
cdr3_nt: TGTGCCAGCAGCTTGGCTGGGACTAGCTACTTCAATGAGCAGTTCTTC
clone_size: .
v_call: TRBV7-2
j_call: TRBJ2-1
d_call: TRBD2

cdr3_aa: CAWSVLGKGELFF
cdr3_nt: TGTGCCTGGAGTGTACTGGGGAAGGGGGAGCTGTTTTTT
clone_size: .
v_call: TRBV30
j_call: TRBJ2-2
d_call: .

cdr3_aa: CASRVSGTGELFF
cdr3_nt: TGTGCCAGCAGAGTATCCGGGACCGGGGAGCTGTTTTTT
clone_size: .
v_call: TRBV25-1
j_call: TRBJ2-2
d_call: .

cdr3_aa: CASSLGQRYEQYF
cdr3_nt: TGCGCCAGCAGCTTGGGACAGCGGTACGAGCAGTACTTC
clone_size: .
v_call: TRBV5-1
j_call: TRBJ2-7
d_call: .

cdr3_aa: CASRPTGTGKYGYTF
cdr3_nt: TGTGCCAGCCGCCCAACCGGGACGGGAAAGTATGGCTACACCTTC
clone_size: few
v_call: TRBV27
j_call: TRBJ1-2
d_call: .

cdr3_aa: CASSRGTSGTNEQFF
cdr3_nt: TGTGCCAGCAGCCGTGGGACTAGCGGGACTAATGAGCAGTTCTTC
clone_size: .
v_call: TRBV4-2
j_call: TRBJ2-1
d_call: TRBD2

cdr3_aa: CASSLEGRGGYTF
cdr3_nt: TGTGCCAGCAGCTTAGAGGGCAGGGGTGGCTACACCTTC
clone_size: .
v_call: TRBV7-9
j_call: TRBJ1-2
d_call: .

cdr3_aa: CASSPRTSGRGQNEQFF
cdr3_nt: TGTGCCAGCAGCCCCCGGACTAGCGGGCGCGGACAGAATGAGCAGTTCTTC
clone_size: .
v_call: TRBV11-3
j_call: TRBJ2-1
d_call: TRBD2